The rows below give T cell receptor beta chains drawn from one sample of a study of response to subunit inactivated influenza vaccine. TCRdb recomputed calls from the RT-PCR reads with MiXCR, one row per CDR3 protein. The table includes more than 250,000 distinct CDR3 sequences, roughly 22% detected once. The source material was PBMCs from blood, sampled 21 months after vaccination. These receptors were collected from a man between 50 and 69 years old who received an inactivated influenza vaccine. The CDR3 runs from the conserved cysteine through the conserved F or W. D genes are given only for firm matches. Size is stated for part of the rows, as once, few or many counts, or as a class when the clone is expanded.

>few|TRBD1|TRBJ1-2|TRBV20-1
CSASLTGLWDRPNYGYTF
TGCAGTGCTAGCCTAACCGGTCTTTGGGACAGACCTAACTATGGCTACACCTTC
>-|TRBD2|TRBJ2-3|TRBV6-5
CASSYSIRLAESTDTQYF
TGTGCCAGCAGTTACTCAATCCGACTAGCGGAGAGCACAGATACGCAGTATTTT
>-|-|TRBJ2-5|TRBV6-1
CASSDVSTVSQETQYF
TGTGCCAGCAGCGACGTATCGACAGTCTCCCAAGAGACCCAGTACTTC
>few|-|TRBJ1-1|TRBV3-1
CASSRSVGTEAFF
TGTGCCAGCAGTCGCTCGGTAGGAACTGAAGCTTTCTTT
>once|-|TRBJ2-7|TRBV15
CATSRGRVGEQYF
TGTGCCACCAGCAGGGGCAGGGTGGGGGAGCAGTACTTC
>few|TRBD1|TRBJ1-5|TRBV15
CATSRHGTGRDQPQHF
TGTGCCACCAGCAGACACGGGACAGGGAGGGATCAGCCCCAGCATTTT
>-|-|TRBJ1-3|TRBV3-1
CASSQEIQISGNTIYF
TGTGCCAGCAGCCAAGAAATACAGATCTCTGGGAACACCATATATTTT
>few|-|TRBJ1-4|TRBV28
CASSLVQLFF
TGTGCCAGCAGTTTAGTCCAACTGTTTTTT
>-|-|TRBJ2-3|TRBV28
CASSFWKWERGTDTQYF
TGTGCCAGCAGTTTTTGGAAGTGGGAAAGGGGGACAGATACGCAGTATTTT
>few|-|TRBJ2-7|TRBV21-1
CASSPRAGWYYEQYF
TGTGCCAGCAGCCCCCGGGCAGGGTGGTACTACGAGCAGTACTTC
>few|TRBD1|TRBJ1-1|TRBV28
CASSETGSATEAFF
TGTGCCAGCAGTGAGACAGGGAGTGCCACTGAAGCTTTCTTT
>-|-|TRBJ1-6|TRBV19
CASSTRNYNSPLHF
TGTGCCAGTAGTACAAGGAATTATAATTCACCCCTCCACTTT
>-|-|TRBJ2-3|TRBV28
CASKERFTDTQYF
TGTGCCAGCAAGGAAAGGTTCACAGATACGCAGTATTTT
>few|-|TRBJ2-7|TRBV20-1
CSARSWTWGSYEQYF
TGCAGTGCTAGGTCCTGGACCTGGGGCTCCTACGAGCAGTACTTC
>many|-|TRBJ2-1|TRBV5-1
CASSDRDNSYNEQFF
TGCGCCAGCAGCGACCGGGACAACTCCTACAATGAGCAGTTCTTC
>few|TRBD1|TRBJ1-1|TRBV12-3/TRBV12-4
CASSPRTGGLAEAFF
TGTGCCAGCAGCCCCAGGACAGGGGGCCTCGCTGAAGCTTTCTTT
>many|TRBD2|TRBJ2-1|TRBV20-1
CSASLLSGGKNEQFF
TGCAGTGCTTCCCTCCTCAGCGGGGGGAAGAATGAGCAGTTCTTC